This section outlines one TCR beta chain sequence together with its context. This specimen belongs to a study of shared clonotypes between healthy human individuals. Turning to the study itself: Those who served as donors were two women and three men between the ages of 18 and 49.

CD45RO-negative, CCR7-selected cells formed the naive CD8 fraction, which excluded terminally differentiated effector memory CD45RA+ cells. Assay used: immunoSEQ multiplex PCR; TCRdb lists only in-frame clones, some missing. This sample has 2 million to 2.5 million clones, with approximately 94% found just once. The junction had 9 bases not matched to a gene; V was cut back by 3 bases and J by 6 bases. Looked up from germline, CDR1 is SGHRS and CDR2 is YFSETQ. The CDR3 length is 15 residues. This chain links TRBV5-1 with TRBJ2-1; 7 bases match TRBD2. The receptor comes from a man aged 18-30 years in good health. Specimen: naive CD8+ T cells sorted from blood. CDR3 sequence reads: CASSSSGGLANEQFF. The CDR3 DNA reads TGCGCCAGCAGCTCCTCGGGGGGTCTTGCCAATGAGCAGTTCTTC.